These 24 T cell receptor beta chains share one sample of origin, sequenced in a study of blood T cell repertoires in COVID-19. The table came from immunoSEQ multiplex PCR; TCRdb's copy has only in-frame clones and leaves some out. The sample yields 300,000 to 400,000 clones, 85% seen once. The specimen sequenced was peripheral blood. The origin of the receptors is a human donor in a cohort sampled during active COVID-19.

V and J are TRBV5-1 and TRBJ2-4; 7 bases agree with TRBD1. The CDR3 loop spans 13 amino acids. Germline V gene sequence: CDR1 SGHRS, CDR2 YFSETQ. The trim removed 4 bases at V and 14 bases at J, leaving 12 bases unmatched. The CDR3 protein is CASSDNPQGLKYF. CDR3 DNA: TGCGCCAGCAGCGATAATCCACAGGGGTTGAAGTACTTC.

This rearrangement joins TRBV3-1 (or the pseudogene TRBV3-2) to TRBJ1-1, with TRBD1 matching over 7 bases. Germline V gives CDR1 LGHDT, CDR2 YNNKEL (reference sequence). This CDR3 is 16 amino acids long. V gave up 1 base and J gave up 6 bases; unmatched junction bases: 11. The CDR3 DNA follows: TGTGCCAGCAGCCAAGTTTTTCAGGGGGAAATCGCTGAAGCTTTCTTT. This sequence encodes CASSQVFQGEIAEAFF.

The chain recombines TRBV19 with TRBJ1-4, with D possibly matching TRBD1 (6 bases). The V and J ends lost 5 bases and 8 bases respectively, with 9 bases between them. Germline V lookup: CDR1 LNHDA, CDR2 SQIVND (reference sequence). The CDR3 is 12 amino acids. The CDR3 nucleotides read TGTGCCAGTAGTTCAGGGGACGAAAAACTGTTTTTT. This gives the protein CASSSGDEKLFF. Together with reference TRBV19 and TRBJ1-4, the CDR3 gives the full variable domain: DGGITQSPKYLFRKEGQNVTLSCEQNLNHDAMYWYRQDPGQGLRLIYYSQIVNDFQKGDIAEGYSVSREKKESFPLTVTSAQKNPTAFYLCASSSGDEKLFFGSGTQLSVL.

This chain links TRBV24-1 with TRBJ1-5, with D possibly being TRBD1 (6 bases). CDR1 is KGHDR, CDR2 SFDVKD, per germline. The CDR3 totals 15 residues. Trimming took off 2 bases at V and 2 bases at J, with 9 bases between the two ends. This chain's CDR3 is CATSDSTGGNQPQHF. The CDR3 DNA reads TGTGCCACCAGTGATTCGACAGGTGGCAATCAGCCCCAGCATTTT.

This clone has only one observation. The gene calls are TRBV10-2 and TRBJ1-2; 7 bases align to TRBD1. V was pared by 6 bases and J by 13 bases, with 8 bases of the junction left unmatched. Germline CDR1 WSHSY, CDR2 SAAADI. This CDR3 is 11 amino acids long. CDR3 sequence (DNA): TGCGCCAGCAGGGGAACAGGGGCGGGCACCTTC. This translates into CASRGTGAGTF.

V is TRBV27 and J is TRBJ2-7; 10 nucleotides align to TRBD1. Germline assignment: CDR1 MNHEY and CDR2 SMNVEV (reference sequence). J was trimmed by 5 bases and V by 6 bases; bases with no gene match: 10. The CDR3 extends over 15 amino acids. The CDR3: CASRLWDRGWDEQYF. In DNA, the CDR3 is TGTGCCAGCAGGCTATGGGACAGGGGATGGGACGAGCAGTACTTC.

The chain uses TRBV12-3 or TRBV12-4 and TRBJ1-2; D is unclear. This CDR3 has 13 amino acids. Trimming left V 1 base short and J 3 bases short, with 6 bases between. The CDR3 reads CASSLVADYGYTF. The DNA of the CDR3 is TGTGCCAGCAGTTTAGTGGCTGACTATGGCTACACCTTC.

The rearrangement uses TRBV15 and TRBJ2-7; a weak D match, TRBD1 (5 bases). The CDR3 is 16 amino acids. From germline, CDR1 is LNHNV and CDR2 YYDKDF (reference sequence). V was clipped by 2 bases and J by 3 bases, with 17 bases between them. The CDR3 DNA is TGTGCCACCAGCAGACCCGAGAAGGACAACCTCTACGAGCAGTACTTC. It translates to CATSRPEKDNLYEQYF. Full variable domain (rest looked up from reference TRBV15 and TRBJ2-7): DAMVIQNPRYQVTQFGKPVTLSCSQTLNHNVMYWYQQKSSQAPKLLFHYYDKDFNNEADTPDNFQSRRPNTSFCFLDIRSPGLGDTAMYLCATSRPEKDNLYEQYFGPGTRLTVT.

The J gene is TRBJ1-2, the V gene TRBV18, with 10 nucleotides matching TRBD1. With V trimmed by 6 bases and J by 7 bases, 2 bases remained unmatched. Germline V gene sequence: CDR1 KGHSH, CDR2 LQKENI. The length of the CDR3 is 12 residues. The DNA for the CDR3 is TGTGCCAGCTCGCGGGACAGGGGTGGCTACACCTTC. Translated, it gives CASSRDRGGYTF.

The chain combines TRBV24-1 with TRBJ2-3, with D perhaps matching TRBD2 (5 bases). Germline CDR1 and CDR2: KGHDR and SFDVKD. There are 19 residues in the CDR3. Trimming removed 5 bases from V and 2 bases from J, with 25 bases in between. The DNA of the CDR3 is TGTGCCACCAGTGGGTGGCATTCGGGGAGCGAAGGCGACACAGATACGCAGTATTTT. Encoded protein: CATSGWHSGSEGDTDTQYF.

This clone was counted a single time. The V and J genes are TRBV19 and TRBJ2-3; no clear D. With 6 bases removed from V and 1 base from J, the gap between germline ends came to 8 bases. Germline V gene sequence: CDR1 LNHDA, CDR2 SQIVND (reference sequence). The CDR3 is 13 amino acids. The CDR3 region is CASSPQRTDTQYF. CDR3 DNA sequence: TGTGCCAGTAGCCCACAGCGCACAGATACGCAGTATTTT. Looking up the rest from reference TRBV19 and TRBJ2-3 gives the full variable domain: DGGITQSPKYLFRKEGQNVTLSCEQNLNHDAMYWYRQDPGQGLRLIYYSQIVNDFQKGDIAEGYSVSREKKESFPLTVTSAQKNPTAFYLCASSPQRTDTQYFGPGTRLTVL.

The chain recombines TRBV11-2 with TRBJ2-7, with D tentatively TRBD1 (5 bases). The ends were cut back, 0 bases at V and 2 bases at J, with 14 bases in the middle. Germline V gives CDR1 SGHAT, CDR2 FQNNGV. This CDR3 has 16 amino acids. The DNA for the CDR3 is TGTGCCAGCAGCTTAGATCCAGGGTTTAGGACCTACGAGCAGTACTTC. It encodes CASSLDPGFRTYEQYF.

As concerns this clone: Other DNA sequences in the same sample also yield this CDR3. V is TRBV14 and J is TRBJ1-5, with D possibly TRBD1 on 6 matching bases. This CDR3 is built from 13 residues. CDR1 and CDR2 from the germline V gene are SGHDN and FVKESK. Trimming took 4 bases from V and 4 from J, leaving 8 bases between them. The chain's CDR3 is CASSRTGNQPQHF. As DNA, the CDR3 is TGTGCCAGCAGCCGTACAGGGAATCAGCCCCAGCATTTT.

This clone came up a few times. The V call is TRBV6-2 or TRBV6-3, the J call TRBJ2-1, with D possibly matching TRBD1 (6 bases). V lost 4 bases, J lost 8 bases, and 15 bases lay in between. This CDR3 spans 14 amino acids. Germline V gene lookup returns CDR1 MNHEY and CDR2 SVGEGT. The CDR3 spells CASSSPNRVDEQFF. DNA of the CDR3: TGTGCCAGCAGTTCCCCAAACAGGGTCGATGAGCAGTTCTTC.

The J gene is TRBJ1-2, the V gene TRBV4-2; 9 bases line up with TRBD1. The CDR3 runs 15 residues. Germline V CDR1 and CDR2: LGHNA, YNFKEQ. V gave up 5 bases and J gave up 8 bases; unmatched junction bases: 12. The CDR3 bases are TGTGCCAGCAGCGGTCCGCGAACAGGGGGCTGGGGCTACACCTTC. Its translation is CASSGPRTGGWGYTF.

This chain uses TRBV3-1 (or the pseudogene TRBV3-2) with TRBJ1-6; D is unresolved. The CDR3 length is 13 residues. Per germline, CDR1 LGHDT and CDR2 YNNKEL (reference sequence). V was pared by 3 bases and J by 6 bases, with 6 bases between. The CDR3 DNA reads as TGTGCCAGCAGCCATCTCGGTAATTCACCCCTCCACTTT. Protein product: CASSHLGNSPLHF.

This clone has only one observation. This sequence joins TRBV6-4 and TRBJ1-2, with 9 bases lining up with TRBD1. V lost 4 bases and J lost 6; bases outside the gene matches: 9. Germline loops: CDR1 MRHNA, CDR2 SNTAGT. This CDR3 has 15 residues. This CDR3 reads CASSALPGQGNGYTF. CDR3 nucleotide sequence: TGTGCCAGCAGTGCCTTGCCGGGACAGGGAAATGGCTACACCTTC.

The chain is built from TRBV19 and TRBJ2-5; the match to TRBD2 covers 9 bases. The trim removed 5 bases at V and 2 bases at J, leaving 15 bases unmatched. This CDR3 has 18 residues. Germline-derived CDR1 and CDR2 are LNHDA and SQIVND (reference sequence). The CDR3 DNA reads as TGTGCCAGTAGTTTGGGGGCTAGCGGGGAGACCGGGCAAGAGACCCAGTACTTC. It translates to CASSLGASGETGQETQYF. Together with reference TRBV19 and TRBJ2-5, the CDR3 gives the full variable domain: DGGITQSPKYLFRKEGQNVTLSCEQNLNHDAMYWYRQDPGQGLRLIYYSQIVNDFQKGDIAEGYSVSREKKESFPLTVTSAQKNPTAFYLCASSLGASGETGQETQYFGPGTRLLVL.

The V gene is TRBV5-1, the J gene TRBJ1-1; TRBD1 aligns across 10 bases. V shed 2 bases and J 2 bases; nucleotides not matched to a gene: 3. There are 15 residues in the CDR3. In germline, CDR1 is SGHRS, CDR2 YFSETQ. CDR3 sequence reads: CASSFGQGVNTEAFF. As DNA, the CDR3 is TGCGCCAGCAGCTTCGGACAGGGGGTCAACACTGAAGCTTTCTTT.

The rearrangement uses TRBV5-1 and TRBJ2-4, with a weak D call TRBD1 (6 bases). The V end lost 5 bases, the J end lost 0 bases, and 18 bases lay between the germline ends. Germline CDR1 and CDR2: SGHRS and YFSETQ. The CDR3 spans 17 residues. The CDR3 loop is CASSWDIPMSAKNIQYF. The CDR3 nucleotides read TGCGCCAGCAGTTGGGACATCCCTATGTCAGCCAAAAACATTCAGTACTTC.

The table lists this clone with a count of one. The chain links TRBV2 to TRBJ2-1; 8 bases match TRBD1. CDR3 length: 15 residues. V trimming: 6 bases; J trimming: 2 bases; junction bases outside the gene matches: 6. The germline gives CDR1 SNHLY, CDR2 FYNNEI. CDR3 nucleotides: TGTGCCAGCAGATATGACAGGGGTACCTACAATGAGCAGTTCTTC. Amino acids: CASRYDRGTYNEQFF.

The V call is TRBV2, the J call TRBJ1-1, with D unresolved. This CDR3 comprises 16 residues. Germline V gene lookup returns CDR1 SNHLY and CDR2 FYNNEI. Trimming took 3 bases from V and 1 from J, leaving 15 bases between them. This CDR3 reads CASSDGRWEPNTEAFF. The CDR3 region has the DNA TGTGCCAGCAGTGACGGCCGATGGGAGCCGAACACTGAAGCTTTCTTT.

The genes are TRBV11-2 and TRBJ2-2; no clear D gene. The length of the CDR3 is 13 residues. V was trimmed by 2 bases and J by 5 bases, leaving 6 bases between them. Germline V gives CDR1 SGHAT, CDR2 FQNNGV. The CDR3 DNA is TGTGCCAGCAGCTTATTAGTTACCGGGGAGCTGTTTTTT. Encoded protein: CASSLLVTGELFF.

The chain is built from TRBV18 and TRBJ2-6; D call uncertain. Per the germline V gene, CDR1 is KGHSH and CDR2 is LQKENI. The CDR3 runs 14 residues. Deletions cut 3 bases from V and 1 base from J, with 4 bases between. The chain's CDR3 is CASSPTSGANVLTF. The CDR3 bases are TGTGCCAGCTCACCGACTTCTGGGGCCAACGTCCTGACTTTC.